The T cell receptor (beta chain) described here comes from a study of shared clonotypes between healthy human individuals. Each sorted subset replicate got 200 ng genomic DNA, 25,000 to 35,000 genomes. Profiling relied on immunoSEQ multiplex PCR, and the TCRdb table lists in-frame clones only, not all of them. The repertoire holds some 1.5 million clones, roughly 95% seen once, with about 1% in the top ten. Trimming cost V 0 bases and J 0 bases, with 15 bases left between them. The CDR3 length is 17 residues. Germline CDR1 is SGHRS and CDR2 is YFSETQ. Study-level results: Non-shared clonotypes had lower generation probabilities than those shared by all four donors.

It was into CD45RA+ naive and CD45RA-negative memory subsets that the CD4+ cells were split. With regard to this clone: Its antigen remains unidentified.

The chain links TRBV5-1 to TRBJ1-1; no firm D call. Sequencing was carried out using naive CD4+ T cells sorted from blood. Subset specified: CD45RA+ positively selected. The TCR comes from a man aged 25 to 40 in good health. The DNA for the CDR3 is TGCGCCAGCAGCTTGGCCGAATACGAGCCCCTGAACACTGAAGCTTTCTTT. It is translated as CASSLAEYEPLNTEAFF.